The clone carrying this T cell receptor beta chain was detected a few times. The data originate from a study of early T cells in non-severe SARS-CoV-2 infection. The ends were cut back, 4 bases at V and 3 bases at J, with 14 bases in the middle. The CDR3 sequence is 15 residues long. Germline V gene lookup returns CDR1 LNHDA and CDR2 SQIVND (reference sequence). A single record per CDR3 protein comes from TCRdb applying MiXCR to the 5' RACE reads. The sample records 60,000 to 65,000 distinct CDR3 sequences, roughly a tenth being singletons. The sequenced sample was whole blood. V is TRBV19 and J is TRBJ2-3, with D possibly TRBD2 on 6 matching bases. The clonotype comes from an adult who was a healthcare worker with PCR-confirmed SARS-CoV-2 infection or an uninfected control (not recorded which). The CDR3 protein is CASSRSRRGTDTQYF. DNA of the CDR3: TGTGCCAGTAGTAGATCCCGTCGGGGGACAGATACGCAGTATTTT.